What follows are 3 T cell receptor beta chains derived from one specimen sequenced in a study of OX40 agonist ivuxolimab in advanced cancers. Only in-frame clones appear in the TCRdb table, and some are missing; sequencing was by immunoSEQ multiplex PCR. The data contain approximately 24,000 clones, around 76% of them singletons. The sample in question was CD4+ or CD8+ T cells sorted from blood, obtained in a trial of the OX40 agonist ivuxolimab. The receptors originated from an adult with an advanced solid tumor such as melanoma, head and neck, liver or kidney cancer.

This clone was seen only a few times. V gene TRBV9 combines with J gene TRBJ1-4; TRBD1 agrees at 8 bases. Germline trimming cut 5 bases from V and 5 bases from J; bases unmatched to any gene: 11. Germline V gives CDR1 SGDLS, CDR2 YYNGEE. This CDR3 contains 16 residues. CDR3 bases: TGTGCCAGCAGTACGTGGGGACAGGCTGACAATGAAAAACTGTTTTTT. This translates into CASSTWGQADNEKLFF.

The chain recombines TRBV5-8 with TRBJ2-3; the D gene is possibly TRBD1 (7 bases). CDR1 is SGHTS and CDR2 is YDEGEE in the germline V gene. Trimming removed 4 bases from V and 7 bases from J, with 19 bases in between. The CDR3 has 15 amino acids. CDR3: CASSPFQGEANTQYF. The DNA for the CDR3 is TGTGCCAGCAGCCCGTTCCAGGGGGAGGCCAATACGCAGTATTTT.

The DNA for the CDR3 is TGTGCCATTGGACAGGCGGCTAATGAAAAACTGTTTTTT. It codes for CAIGQAANEKLFF. V usage is TRBV10-3 and J usage is TRBJ1-4; 7 nucleotides match TRBD1. This CDR3 has 13 residues. Germline CDR1 is ENHRY and CDR2 is SYGVKD. V was pared by 9 bases and J by 3 bases, with 4 bases of the junction left unmatched.